Here is one T cell receptor beta chain with its context. Which antigen it targets is not known. Base qualities are not provided; no much larger clone lies one nucleotide away. The trim is 4 bases for V and 5 bases for J, with a gap of 6 bases between the germline ends. CDR1 and CDR2, looked up from the germline V gene, are SNHLY and FYNNEI. Counted from cysteine to phenylalanine, this CDR3 has 11 amino acids. The kept DNA is CDR3 alone, 33 bases in frame from the first base. DNA was extracted from blood mononuclear cells, with the same DNA used for both TCR and STAT3 sequencing. This record comes from a study of STAT3 mutations in large granular lymphocyte leukemia (dated by TCRdb to the late 2010s). Turning to the overall study: Roughly half of the T-LGLL patients who were sequenced longitudinally carried canonical activating STAT3 mutations. More than half of T-LGLL patients received one or more immunosuppressive therapy regimens, with hematologic response in 40% to 50% of those treated. To reconstruct clonal hierarchy and dynamics, serial deep sequencing of TCRbeta CDR3 and STAT3 was performed in patients with T-cell large granular lymphocyte leukemia. Eighteen representative T-LGLL cases were selected from an initial cohort of 200 to 250 LGL patients for longitudinal TCRbeta and STAT3 sequencing. As controls within the study, a couple of patients with natural killer LGL leukemia were also sequenced longitudinally. On average, sequencing was done at more than 3 time points per patient, with the number of samplings ranging from 2 to 8. Overall results and qualifications from the work: Because no samples were available when a clone first appeared, clonal expansion was inferred from samplings taken at other points. Because codominant clonotypes persisted in some patients, a small but highly pathogenic clone may have been missed. Dominant TCR clone burden was found to exceed STAT3 mutant burden in several patients, suggesting that STAT3 mutation arose secondarily within a pre-expanded clone. Linking therapy response to changes in TCR clonal burden was complicated by variable intervals between samplings and by differing treatment regimens. In about 35% of the 18 patients, TCR clonotype switching occurred after therapy, and every newly emerging clone was STAT3 wild type. All T-LGLL patients had at least one immunodominant TCRbeta clonotype, and roughly half had multiple immunodominant subclonotypes.

An Illumina MiSeq was used to sequence the TCRbeta libraries, yielding an average of approximately 39,000 productive templates per sample. Using multiplex PCR amplification, the immunoSEQ assay generated the TCRbeta CDR3 libraries. The paper's data handling went like this. Following a previously defined approach, repertoire diversity was calculated, and values close to 0 point to extremely monoclonal samples. In its TCRdb copy, this immuneACCESS table keeps in-frame sequences only and misses some clones. Where compared with another copy, unresolved V genes explain less than half of these, and the others have no known cause. V, J and clone size are those of that table, while D and trimming were read from the DNA. This sample comprises over 10,000 clones, about 78% of them detected only once. The ten top clones hold roughly 50% of the sample.

The sample consisted of peripheral blood mononuclear cells. The rearranged segments are TRBV2 and TRBJ2-7; the D gene assignment is ambiguous. The TCR originated in a man aged 55 to 70 with T-cell large granular lymphocyte leukemia. Some clones in this sample may be carry-over from other donors' samples. The age is the age at diagnosis. The nucleotide sequence reads TGTGCCAGCAGTGTTATAGACGAGCAGTACTTC. It translates to CASSVIDEQYF.